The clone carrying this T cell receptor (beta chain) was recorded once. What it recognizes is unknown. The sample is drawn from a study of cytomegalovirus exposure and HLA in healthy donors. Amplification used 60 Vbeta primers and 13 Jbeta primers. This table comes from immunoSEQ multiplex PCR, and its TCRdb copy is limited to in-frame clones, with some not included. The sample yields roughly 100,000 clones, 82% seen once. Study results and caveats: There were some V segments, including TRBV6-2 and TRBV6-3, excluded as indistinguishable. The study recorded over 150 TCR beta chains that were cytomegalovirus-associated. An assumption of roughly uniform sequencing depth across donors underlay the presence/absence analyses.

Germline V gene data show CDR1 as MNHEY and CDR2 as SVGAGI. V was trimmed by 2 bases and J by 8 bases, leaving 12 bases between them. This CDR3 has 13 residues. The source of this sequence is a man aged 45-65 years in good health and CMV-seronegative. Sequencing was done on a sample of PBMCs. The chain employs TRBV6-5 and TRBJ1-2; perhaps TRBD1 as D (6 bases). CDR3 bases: TGTGCCAGCAGTTACGGGGGGGCAGAGGGCTACACCTTC. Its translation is CASSYGGAEGYTF.